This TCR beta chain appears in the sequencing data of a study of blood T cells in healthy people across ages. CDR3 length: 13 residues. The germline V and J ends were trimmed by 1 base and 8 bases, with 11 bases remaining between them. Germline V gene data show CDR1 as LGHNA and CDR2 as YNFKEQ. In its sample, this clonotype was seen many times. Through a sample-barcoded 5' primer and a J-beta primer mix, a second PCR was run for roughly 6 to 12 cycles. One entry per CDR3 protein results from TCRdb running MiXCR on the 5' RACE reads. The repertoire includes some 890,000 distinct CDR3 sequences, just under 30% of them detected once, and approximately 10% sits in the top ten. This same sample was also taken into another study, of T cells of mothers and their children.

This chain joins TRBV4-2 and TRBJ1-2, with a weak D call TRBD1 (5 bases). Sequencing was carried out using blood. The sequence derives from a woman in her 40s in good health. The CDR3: CASSQGGTKGYTF. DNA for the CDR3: TGTGCCAGCAGCCAAGGCGGGACTAAAGGCTACACCTTC.